The clone carrying this T cell receptor (beta chain) was seen repeatedly, ten times or more. No antigen is known for it. From 400 to 450 ng of RNA, a library with molecular barcoded alpha/delta and beta/gamma adaptors was made. TCRdb passed the reads through MiXCR, listing each CDR3 protein once. This repertoire shows around 48,000 distinct CDR3 sequences, approximately 18% found once; its top ten account for over 15%. The germline V gene encodes CDR1 SEHNR and CDR2 FQNEAQ (reference sequence). V gave up 1 base and J gave up 3 bases; unmatched junction bases: 2. This CDR3 comprises 14 residues. This record comes from a study of read filtering for tumor transcriptome and immune sequencing. Looking at the study overall: The cohort had over 16 men and around 15 women aged about 45 to 80, mean about 70 years. 8 or 9 patients were R-ISS I, approximately 15 were R-ISS II, about seven were R-ISS III. Overall study results and limits: Correlation between methods rose after single-read clonotypes were removed.

At the time of active disease, bone marrow was collected from every patient. The sequenced sample consisted of a population of CD138-negative cells sorted from bone marrow. The chain carries TRBV7-9 and TRBJ2-5; 7 nucleotides agree with TRBD1. The source of this sequence is a donor older than 35 with multiple myeloma. The CDR3 reads CASSLGQGEETQYF. The DNA for the CDR3 is TGTGCCAGCAGCTTAGGTCAGGGGGAAGAGACCCAGTACTTC.